The sample holds a few counts of the clone carrying this T cell receptor (beta chain). Its antigen is unidentified. This specimen comes from a study of OX40 agonist ivuxolimab in advanced cancers. Across the whole study: Patients received the agonistic anti-OX40 (CD134) antibody ivuxolimab. Ivuxolimab was administered intravenously to patients at 0.01 to 10 mg/kg every 2 weeks. Study-wide results and caveats: A proportion of nonresponders additionally exhibited low normalized T-cell clonal expansion. Clonal expansion from baseline to week 6 occurred in both CD4+ and CD8+ T cells.

The CDR3 has 14 residues. V shed 4 bases and J shed 0 bases, with 9 bases lying between them. Germline CDR1 and CDR2: SEHNR and FQNEAQ (reference sequence). Only in-frame clones appear in the TCRdb table, and some are missing; sequencing was by immunoSEQ multiplex PCR. The profile shows 90,000 to 120,000 clones, less than 95% of them singletons. The receptor's source is an adult with an advanced solid tumor such as melanoma, head and neck, liver or kidney cancer. The sample in question was CD4+ or CD8+ T cells sorted from blood, obtained in a trial of the OX40 agonist ivuxolimab. This chain joins TRBV7-9 and TRBJ1-1, with D unresolved. The CDR3 loop reads CASSSRDLNTEAFF. The CDR3 DNA reads TGTGCCAGCAGCTCGAGGGATTTGAACACTGAAGCTTTCTTT. Together with reference TRBV7-9 and TRBJ1-1, the CDR3 gives the full variable domain: DTGVSQNPRHKITKRGQNVTFRCDPISEHNRLYWYRQTLGQGPEFLTYFQNEAQLEKSRLLSDRFSAERPKGSFSTLEIQRTEQGDSAMYLCASSSRDLNTEAFFGQGTRLTVV.